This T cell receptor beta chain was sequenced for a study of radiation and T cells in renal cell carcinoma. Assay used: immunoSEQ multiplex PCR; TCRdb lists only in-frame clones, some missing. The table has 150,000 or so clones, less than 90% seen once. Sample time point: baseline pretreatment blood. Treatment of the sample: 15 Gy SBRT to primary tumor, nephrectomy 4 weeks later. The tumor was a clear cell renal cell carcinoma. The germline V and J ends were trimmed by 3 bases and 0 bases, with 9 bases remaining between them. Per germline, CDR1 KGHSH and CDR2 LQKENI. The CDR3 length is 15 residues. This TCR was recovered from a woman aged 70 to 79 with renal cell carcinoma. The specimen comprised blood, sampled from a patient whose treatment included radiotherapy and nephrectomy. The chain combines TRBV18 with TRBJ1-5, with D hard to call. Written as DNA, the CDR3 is TGTGCCAGCTCACCTGGCGGGGATAGCAATCAGCCCCAGCATTTT. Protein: CASSPGGDSNQPQHF.